Presented here are 3 T cell receptor beta chains from one specimen sequenced in a study of cytomegalovirus exposure and HLA in healthy donors. This PCR relied on a set of 60 Vbeta primers and 13 Jbeta primers. The protocol was immunoSEQ multiplex PCR, while the TCRdb copy is restricted to in-frame clones and leaves out a portion. The sample includes 150,000 or so clones, over 60% of them seen just once. Sequencing was done on a sample of PBMCs. The receptors shown here come from a woman younger than 35 in good health and CMV-seronegative.

CDR3 loop: CASSLPRERPYEQYV. Here the CDR3 DNA reads TGTGCCAGCAGCTTGCCGCGGGAGCGGCCCTACGAGCAGTACGTC. V is TRBV5-8 and J is TRBJ2-7; 7 bases are a match to TRBD2. From germline, CDR1 is SGHTS and CDR2 YDEGEE. The V gene end was trimmed by 1 base and the J gene end by 2 bases; junction bases not matched to a gene: 6. This CDR3 spans 15 amino acids.

V is TRBV5-1 and J is TRBJ1-2; 8 bases agree with TRBD1. The CDR3 loop spans 14 amino acids. The germline V gene has CDR1 SGHRS and CDR2 YFSETQ. The trim removed 2 bases at V and 4 bases at J, leaving 4 bases unmatched. The CDR3 here is CASSFAGGIYGYTF. In DNA, the CDR3 is TGCGCCAGCAGCTTTGCAGGGGGCATCTATGGCTACACCTTC.

In the case of this clone: This CDR3 is also generated by other DNA sequences in the sample. This chain connects TRBV2 to TRBJ2-7; perhaps TRBD1 as D (6 bases). The CDR3 sequence is 12 residues long. Trimming stripped 7 bases from V and 4 bases from J, with 11 bases between. Germline V gene lookup returns CDR1 SNHLY and CDR2 FYNNEI. The CDR3 coding sequence is TGTGCCAGCACCCTACAGGGTTACGAGCAGTACTTC. Translating gives CASTLQGYEQYF.